The rows below give T cell receptor beta chains drawn from one sample of a study of shared clonotypes between healthy human individuals. TCRdb's copy holds only in-frame clones and misses some; the assay was immunoSEQ multiplex PCR. Here the sample spans more than 2 million clones, about 95% being singletons. Material: naive CD8+ T cells sorted from blood. The receptors were gathered from a man younger than 35 in good health. Both conserved end residues are part of each CDR3. The D gene is left open where the match is weak. Size is omitted from some rows. Given values are once, few, many or a class for expanded clones.

D gene,clone size,J gene,V gene,CDR3 DNA,CDR3 protein
-,-,TRBJ2-7,TRBV5-4,TGTGCCAGCAGCTTGGAGGCGAACATGGCGGTTGAGCAGTACTTC,CASSLEANMAVEQYF
-,-,TRBJ2-7,TRBV5-4,TGTGCCAGCAGCTTGGGACTCGACGAGCAGTACTTC,CASSLGLDEQYF
-,-,TRBJ1-4,TRBV6-5,TGTGCCAGCACACGGATGACAAGGATTAGTGAAAAACTGTTTTTT,CASTRMTRISEKLFF
TRBD1,-,TRBJ1-2,TRBV15,TGTGCCACCAGCAGAGTCCGGGACAGGTTAGATGGCTACACCTTC,CATSRVRDRLDGYTF
-,-,TRBJ2-7,TRBV15,TGTGCCACCAGCCCAGGGGACCGCTACGAGCAGTACTTC,CATSPGDRYEQYF
-,-,TRBJ1-1,TRBV5-4,TGTGCCAGCAGCTTGGCCCCCGGGAACACTGAAGCTTTCTTT,CASSLAPGNTEAFF
TRBD1,-,TRBJ1-4,TRBV7-8,TGTGCCAGCAGCTTCAACCCCAAAGCCGAGGACAGGGAGAATGAAAAACTGTTTTTT,CASSFNPKAEDRENEKLFF
-,-,TRBJ1-3,TRBV4-1,TGCGCCAGCAGCCAGAGGGACACCATATATTTT,CASSQRDTIYF
-,few,TRBJ1-5,TRBV15,TGTGCCACCAGCAGTGGGACAATTAGCAATCAGCCCCAGCATTTT,CATSSGTISNQPQHF
-,once,TRBJ2-7,TRBV5-1,TGCGCCAGCAGCTTGGCTAGCGACTACGAGCAGTACTTC,CASSLASDYEQYF
TRBD2,once,TRBJ2-5,TRBV13,TGTGCCAGCAGCTTAACTAGCGGGAGAAATCAAGAGACCCAGTACTTC,CASSLTSGRNQETQYF
-,-,TRBJ1-1,TRBV2,TGTGCCAGCAGTGACCAGACAGGGAACACTGAAGCTTTCTTT,CASSDQTGNTEAFF
-,-,TRBJ2-7,TRBV7-9,TGTGCCAGCAGCTTAGAGAGCGGTACCTACGAGCAGTACTTC,CASSLESGTYEQYF
TRBD2,-,TRBJ2-7,TRBV6-1,TGTGCCAGCAGTGAAGATGGCGGGGGGGCCCGGGAGCAGTACTTC,CASSEDGGGAREQYF
-,-,TRBJ2-5,TRBV6-5,TGTGCCAGCAGTTACTCGGGGGGGGCTGAGACCCAGTACTTC,CASSYSGGAETQYF
-,once,TRBJ2-2,TRBV7-6,TGTGCCAGCAGCTTGATCATAGACACCGGGGAGCTGTTTTTT,CASSLIIDTGELFF
TRBD1,-,TRBJ2-7,TRBV9,TGTGCCAGCAGCGTCGCCGGGACAGCCTCCTACGAGCAGTACTTC,CASSVAGTASYEQYF
-,-,TRBJ2-3,TRBV13,TGTGCCAGCAGCCTTAGCACAGATACGCAGTATTTT,CASSLSTDTQYF
-,-,TRBJ1-5,TRBV2,TGTGCCAGCAGTCAGGGATCCTCTAGCAATCAGCCCCAGCATTTT,CASSQGSSSNQPQHF
-,-,TRBJ1-2,TRBV7-6,TGTGCCAGCAGCTTCGGTGCGGCCTATGGCTACACCTTC,CASSFGAAYGYTF
TRBD1,-,TRBJ2-7,TRBV6-5,TGTGCCAGCAGTTCGGGACAGGGGGCATCCTACGAGCAGTACTTC,CASSSGQGASYEQYF
-,-,TRBJ2-3,TRBV20-1,TGCAGTGCTAAGTGGGTAGATACGCAGTATTTT,CSAKWVDTQYF